These T cell receptor beta chains were read from a single sample in a study of T cells in Graves' hyperthyroidism and ophthalmopathy. TCRdb reanalysed the multiplex PCR reads using MiXCR and keeps one entry per CDR3 protein. The sample includes around 360,000 distinct CDR3 sequences, 12% to 15% of them seen just once. Sequenced input: blood. These TCRs come from a woman aged 60-75 years with Graves' ophthalmopathy. CDR3s include the opening cysteine and the closing phenylalanine or tryptophan. The D gene is left open where the match is weak. Clone size appears in some rows only: once, few, many, or a class for an expanded clone.

TRBV6-1	TRBD2	NA	TRBJ2-3	CASSPRGAPGLAEDTQYF	TGTGCCAGCAGCCCAAGGGGGGCGCCGGGACTAGCAGAGGATACGCAGTATTTT
TRBV11-2	TRBD1	many	TRBJ2-7	CASSARQGPSEQYF	TGTGCCAGCAGCGCCCGACAGGGACCCAGCGAGCAGTACTTC
TRBV20-1	NA	many	TRBJ2-7	CSALRGPGAYEQYF	TGCAGTGCTCTACGGGGTCCGGGAGCCTACGAGCAGTACTTC
TRBV15	TRBD1	NA	TRBJ1-4	CATSSPLQGIGEKLFF	TGTGCCACCAGCAGTCCCCTACAGGGGATTGGCGAAAAACTGTTTTTT
TRBV30	NA	NA	TRBJ1-1	CAWGRDGTEAFF	TGTGCCTGGGGCCGGGATGGCACTGAAGCTTTCTTT
TRBV28	NA	few	TRBJ2-7	CASSMGGGAGEQYF	TGTGCCAGCAGTATGGGGGGGGGGGCCGGCGAGCAGTACTTC
TRBV12-3/TRBV12-4	NA	many	TRBJ2-1	CASSLEGERVWNEQFF	TGTGCCAGCAGTTTAGAGGGGGAGCGGGTATGGAATGAGCAGTTCTTC
TRBV10-3	TRBD1	NA	TRBJ2-3	CAISGTEISTDTQYF	TGTGCCATCAGCGGGACAGAGATTAGCACAGATACGCAGTATTTT
TRBV12-5	NA	many	TRBJ1-5	CASGLVSLPRAVHQPQHF	TGTGCTAGTGGTTTGGTTTCTCTGCCGCGAGCAGTGCATCAGCCCCAGCATTTT
TRBV28	NA	many	TRBJ1-1	CASHWGETTEAFF	TGTGCCAGCCATTGGGGAGAGACCACTGAAGCTTTCTTT
TRBV5-8	NA	many	TRBJ2-3	CASSPGTTSTDTQYF	TGTGCCAGCAGCCCCGGGACAACTAGCACAGATACGCAGTATTTT
TRBV7-9	NA	few	TRBJ2-6	CASTRSWASQGNVLTF	TGTGCCAGCACCCGGAGTTGGGCCTCCCAGGGCAACGTCCTGACTTTC
TRBV3-1	TRBD1	many	TRBJ1-4	CASSRDSSREKLFF	TGTGCCAGCAGCCGGGACAGCAGCCGAGAAAAACTGTTTTTT
TRBV20-1	NA	many	TRBJ2-5	CSANLEGRRRQETQYF	TGCAGTGCTAACTTGGAGGGCAGGCGTCGGCAAGAGACCCAGTACTTC
TRBV7-2	NA	many	TRBJ2-7	CASSFTGHTYEQYF	TGTGCCAGCAGCTTTACGGGCCACACCTACGAGCAGTACTTC
TRBV6-2/TRBV6-3	NA	NA	TRBJ1-5	CASSASRGGRQPQHF	TGTGCCAGCAGTGCCTCGAGGGGGGGTAGACAGCCCCAGCATTTT
TRBV20-1	NA	many	TRBJ2-1	CSAWRRGAYNEQFF	TGCAGTGCCTGGAGGCGGGGCGCCTACAATGAGCAGTTCTTC
TRBV20-1	TRBD1	NA	TRBJ2-1	CSARDRGQSYNEQFF	TGCAGTGCTAGAGATCGGGGACAGAGTTACAATGAGCAGTTCTTC
TRBV4-2	NA	NA	TRBJ2-5	CASSLRGEIQETQYF	TGTGCCAGCAGCCTGAGGGGGGAAATCCAAGAGACCCAGTACTTC
TRBV20-1	NA	many	TRBJ2-7	CSALSPAGPYEQYF	TGCAGTGCGCTGAGCCCCGCGGGGCCCTACGAGCAGTACTTC
TRBV30	NA	many	TRBJ2-3	CAWSGVVLADTQYF	TGTGCCTGGAGCGGTGTTGTCCTCGCAGATACGCAGTATTTT
TRBV2	TRBD1	NA	TRBJ2-7	CAIRTDRGYEQYF	TGTGCCATCCGAACGGACAGGGGGTACGAGCAGTACTTC
TRBV2	NA	NA	TRBJ2-4	CASTLDDLAKNIQYF	TGTGCCAGCACCTTGGACGATCTAGCCAAAAACATTCAGTACTTC
TRBV3-1	TRBD1	many	TRBJ1-2	CASSRRQGAGYGYTF	TGTGCCAGCAGCCGTCGACAGGGGGCGGGATATGGCTACACCTTC
TRBV19	NA	few	TRBJ2-5	CASSMGIQETQYF	TGTGCCAGTAGTATGGGGATCCAAGAGACCCAGTACTTC
TRBV4-1	TRBD1	many	TRBJ2-5	CASSQDLTGGVETQYF	TGCGCCAGCAGCCAAGATTTGACAGGGGGCGTGGAGACCCAGTACTTC
TRBV6-2/TRBV6-3	TRBD2	NA	TRBJ2-1	CASKRLAGVDNEQFF	TGTGCCAGCAAGAGACTAGCGGGAGTCGACAATGAGCAGTTCTTC
TRBV19	TRBD1	NA	TRBJ2-2	CATKGGAGTGELFF	TGTGCCACCAAAGGGGGCGCGGGCACCGGGGAGCTGTTTTTT
TRBV2	TRBD2	many	TRBJ2-1	CASSEAGLAGRIEQFF	TGTGCCAGCAGTGAAGCGGGACTAGCGGGGCGAATAGAGCAGTTCTTC
TRBV11-2	NA	few	TRBJ1-4	CASSPLATNEKLFF	TGTGCCAGCAGCCCCCTTGCAACTAATGAAAAACTGTTTTTT
TRBV3-1	TRBD2	NA	TRBJ2-3	CASSLGIAGGQDTQYF	TGTGCCAGCAGTTTGGGTATAGCGGGAGGGCAAGATACGCAGTATTTT
TRBV6-1	TRBD2	NA	TRBJ2-1	CASKRLAEYNEQFF	TGTGCCAGCAAAAGACTAGCGGAGTACAATGAGCAGTTCTTC
TRBV6-1	TRBD1	NA	TRBJ2-5	CASSIIWKGAEETQYF	TGTGCCAGCAGTATCATCTGGAAGGGGGCCGAAGAGACCCAGTACTTC
TRBV6-1	NA	many	TRBJ2-7	CASSGWDLPSYEQYF	TGTGCCAGCAGTGGCTGGGACTTACCGTCCTACGAGCAGTACTTC
TRBV27	NA	many	TRBJ1-5	CASSSRPDQPQHF	TGTGCCAGCAGTTCCCGACCGGATCAGCCCCAGCATTTT
TRBV28	TRBD1	many	TRBJ1-2	CASSRTGGRYGYTF	TGTGCCAGCAGCAGGACAGGGGGGCGGTATGGCTACACCTTC
TRBV2	NA	many	TRBJ2-7	CAGTFRYREPFYEQYF	TGTGCCGGCACCTTCCGCTACAGGGAGCCCTTCTACGAGCAGTACTTC
TRBV3-1	NA	many	TRBJ1-2	CASSRGQANYGYTF	TGTGCCAGCAGCCGCGGACAAGCTAACTATGGCTACACCTTC
TRBV7-9	NA	NA	TRBJ2-2	CASRAGELFF	TGTGCCAGCAGGGCCGGGGAGCTGTTTTTT
TRBV5-1	NA	few	TRBJ1-4	CASSLGRNNEKLFF	TGCGCCAGCAGCTTGGGTCGGAATAATGAAAAACTGTTTTTT
TRBV5-1	TRBD1	few	TRBJ1-6	CASSLIPGQGSRRGSYNSPLHF	TGCGCCAGCAGCTTGATTCCGGGACAGGGATCCAGGAGGGGCTCCTATAATTCACCCCTCCACTTT
TRBV3-1	NA	few	TRBJ2-1	CASSQPGTYNEQFF	TGTGCCAGCAGCCAGCCCGGGACTTACAATGAGCAGTTCTTC
TRBV3-1	NA	many	TRBJ2-1	CASSQVSYSNNEQFF	TGTGCCAGCAGCCAAGTGAGCTACTCCAACAATGAGCAGTTCTTC
TRBV7-8	TRBD1	NA	TRBJ1-1	CASSLEWTGVPNTEAFF	TGTGCCAGCAGCTTAGAGTGGACAGGGGTCCCAAACACTGAAGCTTTCTTT
TRBV19	NA	few	TRBJ2-3	CASSRSGYTDTQYF	TGTGCCAGTAGTAGGAGCGGATACACGGATACGCAGTATTTT
TRBV28	NA	many	TRBJ1-1	CASSFGGGRAFF	TGTGCCAGCAGTTTTGGGGGAGGGCGAGCTTTCTTT
TRBV5-1	TRBD2	many	TRBJ2-5	CASSWGTSGTGTQYF	TGCGCCAGCAGCTGGGGGACTAGCGGGACGGGGACCCAGTACTTC
TRBV30	TRBD2	NA	TRBJ2-4	CAWSRGGAHPAKNVQYF	TGTGCCTGGAGTCGGGGGGGGGCGCACCCGGCCAAAAACGTTCAGTACTTC
TRBV27	NA	many	TRBJ1-1	CASRSLGTPNTEAFF	TGTGCCAGCAGATCTCTTGGGACACCGAACACTGAAGCTTTCTTT
TRBV6-7	TRBD1	many	TRBJ2-3	CASSYEGARRDTQYF	TGTGCCAGCAGTTATGAGGGGGCAAGGCGGGATACGCAGTATTTT
TRBV10-2	NA	NA	TRBJ2-7	CASSEGAGATYEQYF	TGCGCCAGCAGTGAGGGGGCAGGGGCGACGTACGAGCAGTACTTC
TRBV18	NA	many	TRBJ2-5	CASSAQGHQETQYF	TGTGCCAGCTCAGCACAGGGCCACCAAGAGACCCAGTACTTC
TRBV6-1	TRBD2	many	TRBJ2-7	CASSPTGGIGYEQYF	TGTGCCAGCAGTCCGACGGGGGGAATAGGCTACGAGCAGTACTTC
TRBV12-3/TRBV12-4	NA	many	TRBJ2-6	CASNTGTPSGANVLTF	TGTGCCAGCAACACCGGGACACCCTCTGGGGCCAACGTCCTGACTTTC